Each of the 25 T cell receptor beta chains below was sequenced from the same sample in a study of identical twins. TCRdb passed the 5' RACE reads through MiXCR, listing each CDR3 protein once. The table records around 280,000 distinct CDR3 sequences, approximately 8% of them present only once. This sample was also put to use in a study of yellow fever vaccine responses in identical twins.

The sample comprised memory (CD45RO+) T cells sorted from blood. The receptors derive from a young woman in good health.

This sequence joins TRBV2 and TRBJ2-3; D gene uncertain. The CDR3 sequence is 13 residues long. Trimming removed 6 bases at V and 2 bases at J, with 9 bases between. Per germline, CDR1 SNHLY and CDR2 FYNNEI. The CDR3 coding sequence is TGTGCCAGCAGAACTTATTCCACAGATACGCAGTATTTT. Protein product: CASRTYSTDTQYF.

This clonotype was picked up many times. The CDR3 DNA follows: TGTGCCAGCAGCCCCAGAGGGGGGGGGCCCTTAGTTACCGATGAGCAGTTCTTC. Translated, it gives CASSPRGGGPLVTDEQFF. V is TRBV11-1 and J is TRBJ2-1; possible D gene TRBD2, 7 bases. The germline CDR1 and CDR2 sequences are SGHAT and FQDESV (reference sequence). This CDR3 has 18 residues. Trimming removed 5 bases at V and 8 bases at J, with 28 bases between. Full variable domain (remainder filled in from reference TRBV11-1 and TRBJ2-1): EAEVAQSPRYKITEKSQAVAFWCDPISGHATLYWYRQILGQGPELLVQFQDESVVDDSQLPKDRFSAERLKGVDSTLKIQPAELGDSAMYLCASSPRGGGPLVTDEQFFGPGTRLTVL.

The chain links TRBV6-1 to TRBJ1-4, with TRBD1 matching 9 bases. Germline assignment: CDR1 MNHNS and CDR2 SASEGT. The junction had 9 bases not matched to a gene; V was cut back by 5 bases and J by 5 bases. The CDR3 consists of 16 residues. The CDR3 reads CASSLARGTGNEKLFF. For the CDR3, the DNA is TGTGCCAGCAGTCTCGCCCGCGGGACAGGGAATGAAAAACTGTTTTTT.

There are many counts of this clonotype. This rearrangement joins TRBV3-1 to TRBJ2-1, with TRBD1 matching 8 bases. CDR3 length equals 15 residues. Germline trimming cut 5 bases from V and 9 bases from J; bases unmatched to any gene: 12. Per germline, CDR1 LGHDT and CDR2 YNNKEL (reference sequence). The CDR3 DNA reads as TGTGCCAGCAGCACCGGGACAGGTGCTCTCGGTGAGCAGTTCTTC. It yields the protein CASSTGTGALGEQFF.

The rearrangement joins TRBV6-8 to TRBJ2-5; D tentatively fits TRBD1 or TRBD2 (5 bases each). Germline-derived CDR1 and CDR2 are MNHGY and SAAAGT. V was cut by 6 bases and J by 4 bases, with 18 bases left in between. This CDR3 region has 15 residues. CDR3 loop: CASSTPRGVGETQYF. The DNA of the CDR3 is TGTGCCAGCAGCACCCCCCGGGGCGTGGGAGAGACCCAGTACTTC.

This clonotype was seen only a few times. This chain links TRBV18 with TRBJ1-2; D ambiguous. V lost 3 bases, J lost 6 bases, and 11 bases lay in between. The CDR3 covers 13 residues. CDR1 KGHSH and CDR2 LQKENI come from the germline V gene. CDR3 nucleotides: TGTGCCAGCTCACCCGAGACAAAGCATGGCTACACCTTC. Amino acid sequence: CASSPETKHGYTF.

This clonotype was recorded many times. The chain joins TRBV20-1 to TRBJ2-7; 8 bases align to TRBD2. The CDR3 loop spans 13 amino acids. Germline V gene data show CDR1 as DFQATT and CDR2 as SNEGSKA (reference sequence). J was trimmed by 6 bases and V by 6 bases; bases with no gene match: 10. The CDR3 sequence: CSAPSGSWAEQYF. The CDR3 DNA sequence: TGCAGTGCGCCGAGCGGGAGTTGGGCCGAGCAGTACTTC.

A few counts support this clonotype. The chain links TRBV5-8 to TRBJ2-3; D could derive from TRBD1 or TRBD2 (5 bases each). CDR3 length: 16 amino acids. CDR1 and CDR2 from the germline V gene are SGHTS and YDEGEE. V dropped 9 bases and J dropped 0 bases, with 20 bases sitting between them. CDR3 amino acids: CANQRGGAPSTDTQYF. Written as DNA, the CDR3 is TGTGCCAATCAACGGGGCGGAGCCCCTAGCACAGATACGCAGTATTTT.

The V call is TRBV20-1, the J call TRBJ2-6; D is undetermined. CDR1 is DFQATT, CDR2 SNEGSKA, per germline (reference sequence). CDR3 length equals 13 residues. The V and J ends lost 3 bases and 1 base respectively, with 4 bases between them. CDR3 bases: TGCAGTGCTAGCGGTTCTGGGGCCAACGTCCTGACTTTC. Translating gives CSASGSGANVLTF.

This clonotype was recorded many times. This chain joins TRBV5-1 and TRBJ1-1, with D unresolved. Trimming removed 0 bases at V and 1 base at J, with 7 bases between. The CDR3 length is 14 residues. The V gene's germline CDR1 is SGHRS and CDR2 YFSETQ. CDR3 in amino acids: CASSLGHPNTEAFF. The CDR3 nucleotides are TGCGCCAGCAGCTTGGGACACCCGAACACTGAAGCTTTCTTT.

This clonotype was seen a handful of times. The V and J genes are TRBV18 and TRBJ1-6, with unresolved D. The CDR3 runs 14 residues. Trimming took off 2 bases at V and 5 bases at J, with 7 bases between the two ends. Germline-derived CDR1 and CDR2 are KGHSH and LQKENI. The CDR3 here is CASSPDLHNSPLHF. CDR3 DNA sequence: TGTGCCAGCTCACCAGATTTACATAATTCACCCCTCCACTTT.

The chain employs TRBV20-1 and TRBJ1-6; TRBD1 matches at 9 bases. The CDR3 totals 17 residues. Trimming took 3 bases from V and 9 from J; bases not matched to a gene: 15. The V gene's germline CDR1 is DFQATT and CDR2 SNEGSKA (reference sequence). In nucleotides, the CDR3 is TGCAGTGCTAGGGCCGGGACAGGGTCTTCGGGGGTTTCACCCCTCCACTTT. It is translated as CSARAGTGSSGVSPLHF.

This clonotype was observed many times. The CDR3 protein is CATSYSSNEQFF. The CDR3 DNA reads TGTGCCACCAGTTATAGCTCCAATGAGCAGTTCTTC. The chain combines TRBV24-1 with TRBJ2-1; D not certain. V dropped 6 bases and J dropped 6 bases, with 8 bases sitting between them. In germline, CDR1 is KGHDR, CDR2 SFDVKD. The CDR3 runs 12 residues.

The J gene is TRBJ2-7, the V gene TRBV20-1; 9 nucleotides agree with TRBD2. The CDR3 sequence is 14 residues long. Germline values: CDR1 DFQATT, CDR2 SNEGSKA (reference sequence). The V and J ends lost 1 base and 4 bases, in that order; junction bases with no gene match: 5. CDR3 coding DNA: TGCAGTGCTAGAGTAGCGGGAGAATCGTACGAGCAGTACTTC. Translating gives CSARVAGESYEQYF.

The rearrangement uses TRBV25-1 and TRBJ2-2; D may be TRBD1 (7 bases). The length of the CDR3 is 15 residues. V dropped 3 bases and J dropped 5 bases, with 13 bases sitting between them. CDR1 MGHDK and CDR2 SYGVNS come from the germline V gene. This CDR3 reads CASSDSGGRTGELFF. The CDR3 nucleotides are TGTGCCAGCAGTGATTCAGGGGGGCGGACCGGGGAGCTGTTTTTT.

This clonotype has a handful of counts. CDR3 nucleotides: TGTGCCAGTAGTATCTTCCCTTATTCACCCCTCCACTTT. Its translation: CASSIFPYSPLHF. The chain links TRBV19 to TRBJ1-6; D gene ambiguous. Germline loops: CDR1 LNHDA, CDR2 SQIVND (reference sequence). V was pared by 3 bases and J by 8 bases, with 8 bases between. CDR3 size: 13 residues.

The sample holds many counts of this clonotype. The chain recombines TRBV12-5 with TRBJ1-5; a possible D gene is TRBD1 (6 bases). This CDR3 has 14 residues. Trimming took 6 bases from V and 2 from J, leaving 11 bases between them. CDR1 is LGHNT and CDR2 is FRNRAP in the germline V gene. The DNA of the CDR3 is TGTGCTAGTGGGGATTACAGGGGCAATCAGCCCCAGCATTTT. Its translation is CASGDYRGNQPQHF.

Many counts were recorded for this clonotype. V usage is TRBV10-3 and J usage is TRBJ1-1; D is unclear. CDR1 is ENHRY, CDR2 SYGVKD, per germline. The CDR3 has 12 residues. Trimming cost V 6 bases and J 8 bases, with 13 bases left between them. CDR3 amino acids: CAISHGGREAFF. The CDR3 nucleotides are TGTGCCATCAGCCACGGTGGTAGGGAAGCTTTCTTT.

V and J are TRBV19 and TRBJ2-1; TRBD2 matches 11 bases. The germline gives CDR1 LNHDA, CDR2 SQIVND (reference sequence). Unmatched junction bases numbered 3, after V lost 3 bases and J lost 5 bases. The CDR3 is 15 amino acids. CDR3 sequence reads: CASSMGTSGHNEQFF. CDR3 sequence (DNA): TGTGCCAGTAGTATGGGGACTAGCGGACACAATGAGCAGTTCTTC.

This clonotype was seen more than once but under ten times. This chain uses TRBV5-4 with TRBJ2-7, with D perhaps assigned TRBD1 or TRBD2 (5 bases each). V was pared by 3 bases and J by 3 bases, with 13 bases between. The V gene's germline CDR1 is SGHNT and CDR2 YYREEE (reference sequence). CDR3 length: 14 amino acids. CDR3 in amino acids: CASSSLGTHYEQYF. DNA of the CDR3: TGTGCCAGCAGCTCGCTGGGGACCCACTACGAGCAGTACTTC.

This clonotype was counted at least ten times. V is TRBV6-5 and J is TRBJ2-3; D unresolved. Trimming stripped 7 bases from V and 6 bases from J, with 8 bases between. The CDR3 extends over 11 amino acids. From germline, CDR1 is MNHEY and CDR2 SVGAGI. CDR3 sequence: CASTSVDTQYF. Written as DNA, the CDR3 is TGTGCCAGCACTTCTGTTGATACGCAGTATTTT.

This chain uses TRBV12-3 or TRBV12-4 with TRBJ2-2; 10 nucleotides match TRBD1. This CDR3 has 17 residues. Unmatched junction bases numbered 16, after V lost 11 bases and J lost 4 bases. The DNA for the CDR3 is TGTGCCTGCTGCCCCCCCTTTGGGACAGGGGTCACCGGGGAGCTGTTTTTT. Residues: CACCPPFGTGVTGELFF.

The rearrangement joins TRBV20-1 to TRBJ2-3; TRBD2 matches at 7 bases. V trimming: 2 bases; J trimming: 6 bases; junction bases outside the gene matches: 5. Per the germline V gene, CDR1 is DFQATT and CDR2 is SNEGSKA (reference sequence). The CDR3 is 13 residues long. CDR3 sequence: CSARSGTGDTQYF. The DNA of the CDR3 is TGCAGTGCTAGAAGCGGGACGGGGGATACGCAGTATTTT.

The CDR3, as DNA: TGTGCCAGCAGCCCCTGGACAGGAAACCCCAATGGCTACACCTTC. Protein: CASSPWTGNPNGYTF. The gene calls are TRBV5-5 and TRBJ1-2, with 7 bases identical to TRBD1. V trimming: 4 bases; J trimming: 6 bases; junction bases outside the gene matches: 12. Germline V gives CDR1 SGHKS, CDR2 YYEKEE (reference sequence). This CDR3 is built from 15 residues.

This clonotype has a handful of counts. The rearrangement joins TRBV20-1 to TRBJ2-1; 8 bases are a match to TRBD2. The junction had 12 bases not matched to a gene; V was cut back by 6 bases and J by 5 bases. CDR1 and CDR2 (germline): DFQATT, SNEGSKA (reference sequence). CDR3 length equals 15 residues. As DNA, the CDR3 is TGCAGTGCAACACGATGGGGCGGGGGGAACAATGAGCAGTTCTTC. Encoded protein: CSATRWGGGNNEQFF.